Following are 9 T cell receptor beta chains from one sample sequenced in a study of T cell responses to AZD1222 COVID-19 vaccine. Clones were read by immunoSEQ multiplex PCR, and TCRdb kept only the in-frame ones, dropping some. The repertoire holds 150,000 to 200,000 clones, about 92% seen once, with more than 1% in the top ten. This specimen consisted of peripheral blood, obtained 28 days after the second AZD1222 dose. The receptors here all came from an adult who received the AZD1222 COVID-19 vaccine.

The chain joins TRBV5-1 to TRBJ2-1, with 9 positions matching TRBD2. J was trimmed by 10 bases and V by 0 bases; bases with no gene match: 11. Per the germline V gene, CDR1 is SGHRS and CDR2 is YFSETQ. CDR3 size: 16 residues. The CDR3 region is CASSLASVAGAGEQFF. CDR3 sequence (DNA): TGCGCCAGCAGCTTGGCATCGGTAGCGGGGGCAGGGGAGCAGTTCTTC.

V is TRBV12-3 or TRBV12-4 and J is TRBJ1-4, with TRBD1 matching over 8 bases. CDR3 length: 13 amino acids. The trim removed 6 bases at V and 6 bases at J, leaving 3 bases unmatched. CDR3 coding DNA: TGTGCCAGCAGAGAGACAGGGGATGAAAAACTGTTTTTT. Its protein is CASRETGDEKLFF.

The chain carries TRBV27 and TRBJ1-2; the match to TRBD1 covers 10 bases. The germline gives CDR1 MNHEY, CDR2 SMNVEV (reference sequence). There are 15 residues in the CDR3. With 5 bases clipped from V and 4 bases from J, the junction kept 7 bases outside the gene matches. CDR3 region: CASSPGTGVSYGYTF. CDR3 coding DNA: TGTGCCAGCAGTCCCGGGACAGGGGTTAGCTATGGCTACACCTTC.

The V and J genes are TRBV18 and TRBJ1-4; D might be TRBD1 (5 bases). The CDR3 spans 14 residues. V dropped 3 bases and J dropped 8 bases, with 13 bases sitting between them. In germline, CDR1 is KGHSH, CDR2 LQKENI. Written as DNA, the CDR3 is TGTGCCAGCTCACCCCTCGGGAGGGGCGAAAAACTGTTTTTT. Protein: CASSPLGRGEKLFF.

The chain couples TRBV6-4 to TRBJ2-2; 10 bases are a match to TRBD1. The CDR3 consists of 14 residues. V lost 6 bases to trimming and J lost 5 bases; unmatched junction nucleotides: 3. Germline CDR1 is MRHNA and CDR2 is SNTAGT. The CDR3 protein is CASRRQGATGELFF. The DNA for the CDR3 is TGTGCCAGCAGGCGACAGGGGGCGACCGGGGAGCTGTTTTTT.

The chain combines TRBV3-1 (or the pseudogene TRBV3-2) with TRBJ1-1; D call uncertain. Germline values: CDR1 LGHDT, CDR2 YNNKEL (reference sequence). This CDR3 region has 15 residues. Trimming took 0 bases from V and 0 from J, leaving 8 bases between them. CDR3 DNA: TGTGCCAGCAGCCAAGAGGGGAGCCTGAACACTGAAGCTTTCTTT. Translating gives CASSQEGSLNTEAFF.

The V gene is TRBV5-1, the J gene TRBJ1-2; the D is unclear. V was clipped by 0 bases and J by 3 bases, with 6 bases between them. The CDR3 contains 13 residues. The germline gives CDR1 SGHRS, CDR2 YFSETQ. The CDR3 region is CASSLGQDYGYTF. CDR3 coding DNA: TGCGCCAGCAGCTTGGGGCAGGACTATGGCTACACCTTC.

The gene calls are TRBV9 and TRBJ1-2; D gene ambiguous. This CDR3 region has 14 residues. The germline CDR1 and CDR2 sequences are SGDLS and YYNGEE. V gave up 0 bases and J gave up 4 bases, with 10 bases separating them. In DNA form, the CDR3 reads TGTGCCAGCAGCGTAGCTGGGCAGAGCTATGGCTACACCTTC. It specifies CASSVAGQSYGYTF. Full variable domain (remainder filled in from reference TRBV9 and TRBJ1-2): DSGVTQTPKHLITATGQRVTLRCSPRSGDLSVYWYQQSLDQGLQFLIQYYNGEERAKGNILERFSAQQFPDLHSELNLSSLELGDSALYFCASSVAGQSYGYTFGSGTRLTVV.

The rearrangement uses TRBV6-5 and TRBJ1-1; no reliable D call. Trimming took off 4 bases at V and 5 bases at J, with 20 bases between the two ends. This CDR3 has 16 residues. Germline CDR1 reads MNHEY; CDR2 reads SVGAGI. CDR3 residues: CASSFQGQAMGTEAFF. The CDR3 DNA reads TGTGCCAGCAGTTTTCAAGGGCAGGCGATGGGAACTGAAGCTTTCTTT.